This entry features one T cell receptor beta chain sequence. The authors ran a second PCR of roughly 6 to 12 cycles using a sample-barcoded 5' primer and a J-beta primer mix. TCRdb re-called the 5' RACE reads through MiXCR, storing one row per CDR3 protein. The sample consists of 700,000 to 950,000 distinct CDR3 sequences, around 46% of them appearing once. This sample stems from a study of blood T cells in healthy people across ages. Every sample had a minimum of 6 million PBMCs isolated. The CDR3 has 13 residues. V gave up 1 base and J gave up 3 bases, with 6 bases separating them. The V gene's germline CDR1 is SQVTM and CDR2 ANQGSEA.

The sample consisted of blood. This chain joins TRBV29-1 and TRBJ1-4; D is unclear. This TCR was sampled from an older woman in good health. CDR3 protein: CSVEVQPNEKLFF. The CDR3 region has the DNA TGCAGCGTTGAAGTACAGCCTAATGAAAAACTGTTTTTT.